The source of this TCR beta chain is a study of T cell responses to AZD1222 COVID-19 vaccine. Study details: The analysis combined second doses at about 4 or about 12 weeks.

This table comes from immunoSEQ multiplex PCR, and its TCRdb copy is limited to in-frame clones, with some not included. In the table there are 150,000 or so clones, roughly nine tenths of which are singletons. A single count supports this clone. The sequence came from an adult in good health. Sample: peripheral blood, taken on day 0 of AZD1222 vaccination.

The CDR3 DNA reads TGTGCCAGCAGTTTCTGGCAGGGTGGCTACACCTTC. Protein sequence: CASSFWQGGYTF. This rearrangement joins TRBV12-3 or TRBV12-4 to TRBJ1-2; possibly TRBD1 for D (5 bases). The CDR3 totals 12 residues. Trimming removed 3 bases at V and 7 bases at J, with 9 bases between.